A single sample gave rise to the 8 T cell receptor beta chains below, sequenced in a study of spatial heterogeneity in lung cancer. MiXCR was run by TCRdb on the 5' RACE reads, yielding one entry per CDR3 protein. The repertoire includes more than 60,000 distinct CDR3 sequences, under 8.5% of them detected once, and 6.8% sits in the top ten. The time point: sample taken at primary tumor resection. The sample here was PBMCs, taken at surgery. Source of these receptors: a male donor with early-stage non-small cell lung cancer.

The chain uses TRBV20-1 and TRBJ2-7, with TRBD2 matching 10 bases. In germline, CDR1 is DFQATT, CDR2 SNEGSKA (reference sequence). The trim removed 2 bases at V and 1 base at J, leaving 8 bases unmatched. CDR3 length: 16 residues. CDR3: CSARLMTSGRSYEQYF. Here the CDR3 DNA reads TGCAGTGCTAGACTAATGACTAGCGGGCGGTCCTACGAGCAGTACTTC.

This clonotype occurred many times. CDR3 in DNA: TGTGCCAGCAGCGTATACACCGTAGATGAAGCTTTCTTT. It is translated as CASSVYTVDEAFF. The rearrangement uses TRBV7-9 and TRBJ1-1; D unresolved. Germline loops: CDR1 SEHNR, CDR2 FQNEAQ (reference sequence). The CDR3 runs 13 residues. Between the trimmed V and J ends, which lost 5 bases and 7 bases, there was a span of 14 bases.

This clonotype was recorded at least ten times. The chain uses TRBV5-1 and TRBJ2-7; tentative D call: TRBD2 (6 bases). CDR1 and CDR2 from the germline V gene are SGHRS and YFSETQ. This CDR3 has 16 residues. V was cut by 1 base and J by 2 bases, with 16 bases left in between. CDR3 nucleotide sequence: TGCGCCAGCAGCTTGTCATGGGACCCGGGGGCCTACGAGCAGTACTTC. Protein sequence: CASSLSWDPGAYEQYF. The full variable domain, completed using reference TRBV5-1 and TRBJ2-7, is KAGVTQTPRYLIKTRGQQVTLSCSPISGHRSVSWYQQTPGQGLQFLFEYFSETQRNKGNFPGRFSGRQFSNSRSEMNVSTLELGDSALYLCASSLSWDPGAYEQYFGPGTRLTVT.

This clonotype was found a few times. The rearrangement uses TRBV15 and TRBJ2-2; D call uncertain. The V and J ends lost 8 bases and 2 bases respectively, with 15 bases between them. Germline assignment: CDR1 LNHNV and CDR2 YYDKDF (reference sequence). CDR3 length equals 15 residues. CDR3 residues: CATRNSAGNTGELFF. The DNA of the CDR3 is TGTGCCACCCGTAACTCAGCAGGCAACACCGGGGAGCTGTTTTTT.

The rearrangement uses TRBV12-3 or TRBV12-4 and TRBJ1-5, with a possible D match to TRBD1 (5 bases). The CDR3 contains 16 residues. V was trimmed by 3 bases and J by 3 bases, leaving 15 bases between them. CDR3 DNA sequence: TGTGCCAGCAGTTTTGGGCTGGGGACGATCAATCAGCCCCAGCATTTT. It codes for CASSFGLGTINQPQHF.

At least ten counts were recorded for this clonotype. The chain is built from TRBV12-3 or TRBV12-4 and TRBJ2-5; 14 bases map to TRBD2. CDR3 length: 18 amino acids. V was pared by 5 bases and J by 4 bases, with 12 bases of the junction left unmatched. The CDR3 DNA sequence: TGTGCCAGCAGTCTCCGCCTTCCGGGACTAGCGGGAGTAGAGACCCAGTACTTC. It specifies CASSLRLPGLAGVETQYF.

This clonotype was detected only a few times. The rearrangement joins TRBV9 to TRBJ1-2; tentatively, D is TRBD1 (6 bases). The length of the CDR3 is 16 residues. V lost 4 bases, J lost 2 bases, and 18 bases lay in between. Germline CDR1 reads SGDLS; CDR2 reads YYNGEE. CDR3 residues: CASSPGGATGNYGYTF. The CDR3 DNA reads TGTGCCAGCAGCCCGGGGGGGGCGACAGGCAACTATGGCTACACCTTC.

This clonotype was detected ten times or more. V and J are TRBV9 and TRBJ1-1; weak D call: TRBD1 (5 bases). Between the trimmed V and J ends, which lost 3 bases and 1 base, there was a span of 10 bases. The CDR3 spans 14 residues. The V gene's germline CDR1 is SGDLS and CDR2 YYNGEE. For the CDR3, the DNA is TGTGCCAGCAGCGATCCGACAGAGAACACTGAAGCTTTCTTT. Translated: CASSDPTENTEAFF.